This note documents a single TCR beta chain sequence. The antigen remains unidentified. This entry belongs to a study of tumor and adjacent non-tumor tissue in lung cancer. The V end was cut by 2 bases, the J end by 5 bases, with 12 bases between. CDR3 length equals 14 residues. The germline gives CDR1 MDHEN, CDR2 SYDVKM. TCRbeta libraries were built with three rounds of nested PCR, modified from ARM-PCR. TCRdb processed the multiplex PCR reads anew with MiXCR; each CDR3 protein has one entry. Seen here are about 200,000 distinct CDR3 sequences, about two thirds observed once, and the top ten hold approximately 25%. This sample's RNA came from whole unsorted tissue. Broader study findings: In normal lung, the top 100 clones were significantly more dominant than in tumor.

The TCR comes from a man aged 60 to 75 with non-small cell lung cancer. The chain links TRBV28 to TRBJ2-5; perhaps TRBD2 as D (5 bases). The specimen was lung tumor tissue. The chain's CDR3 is CASSLPGRGETQYF. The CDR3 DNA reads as TGTGCCAGCAGTTTACCCGGACGAGGGGAGACCCAGTACTTC.